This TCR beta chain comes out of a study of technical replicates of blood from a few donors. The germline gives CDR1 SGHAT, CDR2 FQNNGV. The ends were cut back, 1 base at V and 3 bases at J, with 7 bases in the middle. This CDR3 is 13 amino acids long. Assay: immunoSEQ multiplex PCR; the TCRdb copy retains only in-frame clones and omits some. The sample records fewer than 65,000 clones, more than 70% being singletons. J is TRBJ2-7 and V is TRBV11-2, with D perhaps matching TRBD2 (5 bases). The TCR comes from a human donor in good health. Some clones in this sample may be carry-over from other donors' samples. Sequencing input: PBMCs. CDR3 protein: CASSLAGNYEQYF. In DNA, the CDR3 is TGTGCCAGCAGCTTAGCGGGGAACTACGAGCAGTACTTC.